The entry below gives a single T cell receptor beta chain sequence along with its context. No antigen is known for it. The data belong to a study of cytomegalovirus exposure and HLA in healthy donors. Produced via immunoSEQ multiplex PCR; TCRdb's table is partial and in-frame only. The sample has a few hundred thousand clones; approximately 83% are singletons. Germline lookup yields CDR1 SEHNR and CDR2 FQNEAQ (reference sequence). The CDR3 extends over 18 amino acids. Trimming shortened V by 5 bases and J by 5 bases, and 25 bases separated the two germline ends. Study-level points and caveats: Many donors carried some public TCRs, although rarity characterized most TCR sequences.

The V and J genes are TRBV7-9 and TRBJ2-1; D could derive from TRBD1 or TRBD2 (5 bases each). The TCR was taken from a woman aged 30 to 39 in good health and CMV-seropositive. Sample: PBMCs. CDR3 loop: CASSPPGPNYQKDNEQFF. CDR3 coding DNA: TGTGCCAGCAGCCCTCCGGGACCCAACTACCAAAAAGACAATGAGCAGTTCTTC.